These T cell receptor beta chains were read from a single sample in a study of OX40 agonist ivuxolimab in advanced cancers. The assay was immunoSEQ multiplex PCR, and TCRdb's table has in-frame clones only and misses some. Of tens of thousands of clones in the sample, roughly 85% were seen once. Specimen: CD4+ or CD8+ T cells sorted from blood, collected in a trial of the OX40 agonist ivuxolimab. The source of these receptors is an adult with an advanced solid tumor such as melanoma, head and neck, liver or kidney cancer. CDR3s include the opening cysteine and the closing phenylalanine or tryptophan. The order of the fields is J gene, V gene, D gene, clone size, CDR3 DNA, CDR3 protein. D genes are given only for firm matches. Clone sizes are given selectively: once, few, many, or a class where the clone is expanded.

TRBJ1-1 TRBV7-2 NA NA TGTGCCAGCAGCGCCCGAATGAACACTGAAGCTTTCTTT CASSARMNTEAFF
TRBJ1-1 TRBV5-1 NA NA TGCGCCAGCAGCTTGGTAGTAGAGGGAGAAGCTTTCTTT CASSLVVEGEAFF
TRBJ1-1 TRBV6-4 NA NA TGTGCCAGCAGTGCTGAGATGAACACTGAAGCTTTCTTT CASSAEMNTEAFF
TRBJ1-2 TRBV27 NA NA TGTGCCAGCAGTCCCCAGGGGCTAGGTGGCTACACCTTC CASSPQGLGGYTF
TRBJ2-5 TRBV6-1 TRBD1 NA TGTGCCAGCAGTTTCTTGACAGGGATACAAGAGACCCAGTACTTC CASSFLTGIQETQYF
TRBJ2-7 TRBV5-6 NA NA TGTGCCAGCACGAGGCCCACAATCAATCCCCACGAGCAGTACTTC CASTRPTINPHEQYF
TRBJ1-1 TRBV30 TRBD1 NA TGTGCCTGGGCCGGGACAGGGGATACTGAAGCTTTCTTT CAWAGTGDTEAFF
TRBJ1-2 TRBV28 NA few TGTGCCAGCACCCCTACTTCTAATCCTTGGGCGGGGGCAGATGGCTACACCTTC CASTPTSNPWAGADGYTF
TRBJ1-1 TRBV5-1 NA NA TGCGCCAGCAGCGGGGACGGCCGCTTTGAAGCTTTCTTT CASSGDGRFEAFF
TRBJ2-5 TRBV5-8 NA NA TGTGCCAGCAGCCCGGAGGGGGGAAGAGAGACCCAGTACTTC CASSPEGGRETQYF
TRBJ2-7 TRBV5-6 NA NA TGTGCCAGCAGCTTGGCGGGGAACGAGCAGTACTTC CASSLAGNEQYF
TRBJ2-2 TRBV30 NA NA TGTGCCTGGAGTCCAGGGTCCGGGGAGCTGTTTTTT CAWSPGSGELFF
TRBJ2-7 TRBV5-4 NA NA TGTGCCAGCAGCTTGGAGGGCATTTACTCCTACGAGCAGTACTTC CASSLEGIYSYEQYF
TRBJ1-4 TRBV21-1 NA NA TGTGCCAGCAGCAAAGGAAGCGTTATTGATAAGACTAATGAAAAACTGTTTTTT CASSKGSVIDKTNEKLFF
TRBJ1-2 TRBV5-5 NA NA TGTGCCAGCAGCGATTTAAAGGGGAGGGATGGCTACACCTTC CASSDLKGRDGYTF
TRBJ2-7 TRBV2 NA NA TGTGCCAGCAGTGGGGGCTCTCCCGAGCAGTACTTC CASSGGSPEQYF
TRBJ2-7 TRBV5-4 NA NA TGTGCCAGCAGCTTCTCCCCAGGGGCCTCCGACTATGAGCAGTACTTC CASSFSPGASDYEQYF
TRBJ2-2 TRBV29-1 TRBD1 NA TGCAGCGCTCGTGGCAGGGGGTGGGGAAACACCGGGGAGCTGTTTTTT CSARGRGWGNTGELFF
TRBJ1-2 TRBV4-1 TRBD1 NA TGCGCCAGCAGCCAAGCCAGGGGGCAAGACTATGGCTACACCTTC CASSQARGQDYGYTF
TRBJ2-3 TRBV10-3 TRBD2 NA TGTGCCATCAGTGCGCTAGCGGGGGGTGCAGATACGCAGTATTTT CAISALAGGADTQYF
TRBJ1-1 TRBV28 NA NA TGTGCCAGCAGTTTAAGATACGGGAAAAACACTGAAGCTTTCTTT CASSLRYGKNTEAFF
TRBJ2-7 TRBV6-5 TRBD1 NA TGTGCCAGCAGTCCGCCGGGACAGAACTACGAGCAGTACTTC CASSPPGQNYEQYF
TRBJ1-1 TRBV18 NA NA TGTGCCAGCCCCGCGGAGAAGCGTCAAGCTTTCTTT CASPAEKRQAFF
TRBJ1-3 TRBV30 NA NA TGTGCCTGGAAATCTATGACAGTCAGCTCTGGAAACACCATATATTTT CAWKSMTVSSGNTIYF
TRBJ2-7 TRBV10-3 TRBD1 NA TGTGCCATCAGTGGGGGACAGTCCTCCTACGAGCAGTACTTC CAISGGQSSYEQYF
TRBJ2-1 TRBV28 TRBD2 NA TGTGCCAGCAGTTTGGTAGCGGGGGAATTGTACAATGAGCAGTTCTTC CASSLVAGELYNEQFF
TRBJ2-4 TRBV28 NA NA TGTGCCAGCAGTTTATTGTCCCCCCCGAACATTCAGTACTTC CASSLLSPPNIQYF
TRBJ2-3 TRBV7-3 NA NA TGTGCCAGCAGCTTAGGGACGCACGGGGGAGATACGCAGTATTTT CASSLGTHGGDTQYF
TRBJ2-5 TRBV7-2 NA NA TGTGCCAGCAGCTTAAGGGAAGAGACCCAGTACTTC CASSLREETQYF
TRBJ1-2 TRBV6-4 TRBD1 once TGTGCCAGCAGCTCCGGGACAGGGACAGGCTACACCTTC CASSSGTGTGYTF
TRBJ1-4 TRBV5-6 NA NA TGTGCCAGCAGCTTGTGGGCGACTAATGAAAAACTGTTTTTT CASSLWATNEKLFF
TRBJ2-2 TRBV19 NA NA TGTGCCAGTAGTTGGACAGACGGGGAGCTGTTTTTT CASSWTDGELFF
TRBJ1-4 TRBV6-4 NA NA TGTGCCAGCAGCGCTACCAGGGGCACTAATGAAAAACTGTTTTTT CASSATRGTNEKLFF
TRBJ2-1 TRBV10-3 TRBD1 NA TGTGCCTTTGGGACAGGGGATGTAAATGAGCAGTTCTTC CAFGTGDVNEQFF
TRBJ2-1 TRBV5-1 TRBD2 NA TGCGCCAGCAGCTTGAATGGCGGGGGGTTCTACAATGAGCAGTTCTTC CASSLNGGGFYNEQFF
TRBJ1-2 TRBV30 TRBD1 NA TGTGCCTGGAGTGTCAGGGCAGGGGGACTCTATGGCTACACCTTC CAWSVRAGGLYGYTF
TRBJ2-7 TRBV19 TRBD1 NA TGTGCCAGTAGTCCGGGGGACAGGGTCTACGAGCAGTACTTC CASSPGDRVYEQYF
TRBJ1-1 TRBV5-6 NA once TGTGCCAGCAGCGCCCCCTACACTGAAGCTTTCTTT CASSAPYTEAFF
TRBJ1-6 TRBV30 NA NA TGTGCCTGGAGTGTAGCAGGGAATTCACCCCTCCACTTT CAWSVAGNSPLHF
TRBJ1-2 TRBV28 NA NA TGTGCCAGCAACCTTGATGTTGGGACCGGGAACTATGGCTACACCTTC CASNLDVGTGNYGYTF
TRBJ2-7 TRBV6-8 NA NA TGTGCCAGCCCCATTTTAACGGACACCTACGAGCAGTACTTC CASPILTDTYEQYF
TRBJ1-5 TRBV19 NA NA TGTGCCAGTAGTATAGATCGGGGACGGAGCAATCAGCCCCAGCATTTT CASSIDRGRSNQPQHF
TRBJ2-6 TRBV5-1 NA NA TGCGCCAGCAGCTTGGGCCAGACCTCTGGGGCCAACGTCCTGACTTTC CASSLGQTSGANVLTF
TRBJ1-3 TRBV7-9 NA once TGTGCCAGCAGCTTAGCGGGACACTCTGGAAACACCATATATTTT CASSLAGHSGNTIYF
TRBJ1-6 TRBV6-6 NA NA TGTGCCAGCAGGCCGCCGAACGATAATTCACCCCTCCACTTT CASRPPNDNSPLHF
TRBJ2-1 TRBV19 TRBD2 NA TGTGCCAGTAGTACCGGGGTAGCGGGGTCCGGCAAGCAGTTCTTC CASSTGVAGSGKQFF
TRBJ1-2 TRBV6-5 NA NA TGTGCCAGCAGTTACTCAGGTGACTATGGCTACACCTTC CASSYSGDYGYTF
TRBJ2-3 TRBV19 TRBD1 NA TGTGCCAGTGGACATCGGACAGGGGGAACAGATACGCAGTATTTT CASGHRTGGTDTQYF
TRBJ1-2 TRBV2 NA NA TGTGCCAGCAGTGTTCACCGCACACCTAACTATGGCTACACCTTC CASSVHRTPNYGYTF
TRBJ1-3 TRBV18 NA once TGTGCCAGCTCACCAGGACCAACCCGGGTGGGAAACACCATATATTTT CASSPGPTRVGNTIYF
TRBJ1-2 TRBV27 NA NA TGTGCCAGCAGGACCACAGGACCAAACTATGGCTACACCTTC CASRTTGPNYGYTF
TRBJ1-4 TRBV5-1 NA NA TGCGCCAGCAGCTTCGACAGGATGGGAAAACTGTTTTTT CASSFDRMGKLFF
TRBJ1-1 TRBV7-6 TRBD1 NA TGTGCCAGCAGCCGACAGGGGGGGAACACTGAAGCTTTCTTT CASSRQGGNTEAFF
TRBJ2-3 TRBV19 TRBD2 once TGTGCCAGTAGTATAGCGGCGGGGGAAACAGATACGCAGTATTTT CASSIAAGETDTQYF
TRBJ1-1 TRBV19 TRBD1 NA TGTGCCAGTAGGACAGGGTTTACTGAAGCTTTCTTT CASRTGFTEAFF
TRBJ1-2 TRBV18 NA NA TGTGCCAGCTCACCGGAAGGGCTGTGGAACTATGGCTACACCTTC CASSPEGLWNYGYTF
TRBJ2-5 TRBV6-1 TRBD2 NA TGTGCCAGCAAGTTCGGGACTAGCGGAAACCAGCAGTACTTC CASKFGTSGNQQYF
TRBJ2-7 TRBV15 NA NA TGTGCCACCAGCAGAGATCTAAGGGCAGGGAGTGGTGACGAGCAGTACTTC CATSRDLRAGSGDEQYF
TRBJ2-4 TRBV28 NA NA TGTGCCAGCTCGATATCAAACTTAGCCAAAAACATTCAGTACTTC CASSISNLAKNIQYF
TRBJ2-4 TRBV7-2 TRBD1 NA TGTGCCAGCAGCTTAGCTCAGCCGAGGACAGGGGATAAAAACATTCAGTACTTC CASSLAQPRTGDKNIQYF